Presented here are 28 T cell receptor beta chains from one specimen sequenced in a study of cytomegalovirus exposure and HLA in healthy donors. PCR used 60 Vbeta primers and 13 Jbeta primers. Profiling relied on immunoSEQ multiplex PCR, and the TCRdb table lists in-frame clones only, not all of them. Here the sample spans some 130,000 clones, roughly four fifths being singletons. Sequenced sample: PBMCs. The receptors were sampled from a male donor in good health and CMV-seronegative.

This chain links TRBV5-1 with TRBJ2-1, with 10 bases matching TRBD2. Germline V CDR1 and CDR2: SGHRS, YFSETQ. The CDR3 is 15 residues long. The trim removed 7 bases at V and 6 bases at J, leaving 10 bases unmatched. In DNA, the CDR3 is TGCGCCAGCTTCCCCTCTAGCGGGAGAAGCAATGAGCAGTTCTTC. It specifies CASFPSSGRSNEQFF.

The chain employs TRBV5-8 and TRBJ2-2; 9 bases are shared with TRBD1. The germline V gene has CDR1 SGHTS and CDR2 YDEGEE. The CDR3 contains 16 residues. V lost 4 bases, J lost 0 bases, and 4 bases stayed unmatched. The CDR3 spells CASSQGQGPNTGELFF. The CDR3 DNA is TGTGCCAGCAGCCAGGGACAGGGACCGAACACCGGGGAGCTGTTTTTT.

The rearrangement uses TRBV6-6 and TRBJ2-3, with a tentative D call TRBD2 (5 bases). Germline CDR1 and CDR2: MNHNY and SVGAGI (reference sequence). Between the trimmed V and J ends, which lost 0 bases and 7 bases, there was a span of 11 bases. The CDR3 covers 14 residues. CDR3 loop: CASSYSNGINTQYF. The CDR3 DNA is TGTGCCAGCAGTTACTCGAACGGGATAAATACGCAGTATTTT.

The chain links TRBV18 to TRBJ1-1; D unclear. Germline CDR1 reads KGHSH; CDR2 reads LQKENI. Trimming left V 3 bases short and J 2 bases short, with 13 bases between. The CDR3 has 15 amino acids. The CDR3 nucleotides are TGTGCCAGCTCACCGCGGGCACAGCTAAACACTGAAGCTTTCTTT. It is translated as CASSPRAQLNTEAFF. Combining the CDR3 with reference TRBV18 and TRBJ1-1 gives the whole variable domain NAGVMQNPRHLVRRRGQEARLRCSPMKGHSHVYWYRQLPEEGLKFMVYLQKENIIDESGMPKERFSAEFPKEGPSILRIQQVVRGDSAAYFCASSPRAQLNTEAFFGQGTRLTVV.

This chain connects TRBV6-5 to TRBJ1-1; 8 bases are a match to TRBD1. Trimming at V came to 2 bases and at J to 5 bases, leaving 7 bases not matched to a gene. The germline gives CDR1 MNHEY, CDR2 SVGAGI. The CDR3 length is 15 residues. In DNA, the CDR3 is TGTGCCAGCAGTTACCAGGGGGCCCTATCGACTGAAGCTTTCTTT. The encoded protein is CASSYQGALSTEAFF.

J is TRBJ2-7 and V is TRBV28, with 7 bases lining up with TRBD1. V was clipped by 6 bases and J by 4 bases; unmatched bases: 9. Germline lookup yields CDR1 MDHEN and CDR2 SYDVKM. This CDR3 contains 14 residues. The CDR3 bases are TGTGCCAGCAGCAAGGGACAGACCCCATACGAGCAGTACTTC. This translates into CASSKGQTPYEQYF.

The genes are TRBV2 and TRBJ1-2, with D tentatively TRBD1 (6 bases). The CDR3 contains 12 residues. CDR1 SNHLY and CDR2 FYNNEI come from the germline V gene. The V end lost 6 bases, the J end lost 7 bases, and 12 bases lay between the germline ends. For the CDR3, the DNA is TGTGCCAGCAGGGGTGACAGGCGTGGCTACACCTTC. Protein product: CASRGDRRGYTF.

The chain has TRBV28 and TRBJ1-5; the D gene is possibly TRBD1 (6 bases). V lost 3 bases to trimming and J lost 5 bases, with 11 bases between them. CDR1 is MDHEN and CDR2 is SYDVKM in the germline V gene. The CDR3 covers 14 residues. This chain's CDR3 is CASSLTGLHQPQHF. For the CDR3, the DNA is TGTGCCAGCAGTTTGACAGGCCTTCATCAGCCCCAGCATTTT.

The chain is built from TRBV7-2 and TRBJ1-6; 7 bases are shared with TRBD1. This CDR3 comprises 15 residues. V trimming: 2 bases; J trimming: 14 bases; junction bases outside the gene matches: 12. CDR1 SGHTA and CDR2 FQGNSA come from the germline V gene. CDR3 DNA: TGTGCCAGCAGCTTAAGCTGGACAGGAGAGAAAACCCTCCACTTT. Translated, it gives CASSLSWTGEKTLHF.

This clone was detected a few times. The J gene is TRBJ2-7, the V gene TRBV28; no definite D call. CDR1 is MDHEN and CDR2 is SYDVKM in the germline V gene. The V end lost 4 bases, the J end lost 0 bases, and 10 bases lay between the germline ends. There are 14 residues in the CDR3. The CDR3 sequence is CASSSPRSSYEQYF. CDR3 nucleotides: TGTGCCAGCAGTTCCCCCCGGAGCTCCTACGAGCAGTACTTC.

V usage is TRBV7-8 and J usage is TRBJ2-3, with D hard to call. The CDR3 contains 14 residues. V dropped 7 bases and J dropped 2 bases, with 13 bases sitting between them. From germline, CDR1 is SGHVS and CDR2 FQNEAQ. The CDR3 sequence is CASNLGLYTDTQYF. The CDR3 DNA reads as TGTGCCAGCAACCTCGGGTTATACACAGATACGCAGTATTTT.

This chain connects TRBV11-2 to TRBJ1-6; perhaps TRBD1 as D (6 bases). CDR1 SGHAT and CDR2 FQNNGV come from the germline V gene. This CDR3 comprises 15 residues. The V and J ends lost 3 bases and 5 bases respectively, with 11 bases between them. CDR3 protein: CASSFRDTNNSPLHF. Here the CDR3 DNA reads TGTGCCAGCAGCTTCCGGGACACCAATAATTCACCCCTCCACTTT.

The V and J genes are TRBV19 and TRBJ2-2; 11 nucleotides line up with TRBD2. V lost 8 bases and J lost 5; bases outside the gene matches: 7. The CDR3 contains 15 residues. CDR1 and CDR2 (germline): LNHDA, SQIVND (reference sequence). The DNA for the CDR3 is TGTGCCAGTTCCCCAACTAGCGGGGGTACCGGGGAGCTGTTTTTT. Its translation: CASSPTSGGTGELFF.

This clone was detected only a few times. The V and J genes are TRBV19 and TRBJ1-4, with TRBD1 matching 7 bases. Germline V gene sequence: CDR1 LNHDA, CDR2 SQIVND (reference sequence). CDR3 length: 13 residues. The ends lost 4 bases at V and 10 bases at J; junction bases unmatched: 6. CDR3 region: CASSTAGQPKLFF. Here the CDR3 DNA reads TGTGCCAGTAGTACGGCGGGACAGCCAAAACTGTTTTTT.

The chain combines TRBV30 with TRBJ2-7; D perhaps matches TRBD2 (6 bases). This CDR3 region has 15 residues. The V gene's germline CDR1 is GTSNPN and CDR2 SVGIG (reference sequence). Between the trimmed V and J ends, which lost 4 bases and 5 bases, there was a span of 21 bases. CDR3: CAWNSLEPGGDEQYF. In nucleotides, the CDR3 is TGTGCCTGGAACTCTCTGGAGCCCGGGGGTGACGAGCAGTACTTC. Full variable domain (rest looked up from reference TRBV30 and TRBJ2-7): SQTIHQWPATLVQPVGSPLSLECTVEGTSNPNLYWYRQAAGRGLQLLFYSVGIGQISSEVPQNLSASRPQDRQFILSSKKLLLSDSGFYLCAWNSLEPGGDEQYFGPGTRLTVT.

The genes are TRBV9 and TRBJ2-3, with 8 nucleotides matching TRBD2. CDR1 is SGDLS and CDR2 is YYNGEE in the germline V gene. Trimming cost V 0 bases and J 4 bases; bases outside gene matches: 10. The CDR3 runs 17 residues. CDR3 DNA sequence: TGTGCCAGCAGCGTAGAGCTAGCGGGTGTCGGAGCAGATACGCAGTATTTT. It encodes CASSVELAGVGADTQYF.

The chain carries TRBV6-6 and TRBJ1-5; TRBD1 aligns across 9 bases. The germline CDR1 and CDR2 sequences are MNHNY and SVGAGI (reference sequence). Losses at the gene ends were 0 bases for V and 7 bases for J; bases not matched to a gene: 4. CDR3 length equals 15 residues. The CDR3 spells CASSYSQDRGQPQHF. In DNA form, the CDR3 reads TGTGCCAGCAGTTACTCTCAGGACAGGGGACAGCCCCAGCATTTT.

The CDR3 region is CASSLGDGFFSGNTIYF. The CDR3 DNA reads as TGTGCCAGCTCACTGGGCGATGGTTTCTTCTCTGGAAACACCATATATTTT. The chain combines TRBV18 with TRBJ1-3; no clear D gene. This CDR3 region has 17 residues. Per the germline V gene, CDR1 is KGHSH and CDR2 is LQKENI. Trimming removed 4 bases from V and 0 bases from J, with 16 bases in between.

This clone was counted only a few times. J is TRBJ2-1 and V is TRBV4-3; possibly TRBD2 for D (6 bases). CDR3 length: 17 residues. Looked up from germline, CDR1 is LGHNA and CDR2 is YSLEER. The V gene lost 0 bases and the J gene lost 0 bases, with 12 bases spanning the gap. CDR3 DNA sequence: TGCGCCAGCAGCCAAGACGGAGGGGCGGGCTCCTACAATGAGCAGTTCTTC. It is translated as CASSQDGGAGSYNEQFF.

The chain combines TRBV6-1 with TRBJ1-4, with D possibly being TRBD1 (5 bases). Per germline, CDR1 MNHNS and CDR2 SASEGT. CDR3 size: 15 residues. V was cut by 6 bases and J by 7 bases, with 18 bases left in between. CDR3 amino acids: CASRPTPGTGEKLFF. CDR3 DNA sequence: TGTGCCAGCAGACCCACCCCAGGGACTGGTGAAAAACTGTTTTTT.

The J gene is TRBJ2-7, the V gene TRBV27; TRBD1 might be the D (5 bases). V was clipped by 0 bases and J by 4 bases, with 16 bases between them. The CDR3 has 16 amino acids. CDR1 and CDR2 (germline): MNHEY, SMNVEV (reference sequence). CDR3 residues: CASSLSFTGLVYEQYF. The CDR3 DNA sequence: TGTGCCAGCAGTTTATCGTTCACAGGTTTAGTATACGAGCAGTACTTC.

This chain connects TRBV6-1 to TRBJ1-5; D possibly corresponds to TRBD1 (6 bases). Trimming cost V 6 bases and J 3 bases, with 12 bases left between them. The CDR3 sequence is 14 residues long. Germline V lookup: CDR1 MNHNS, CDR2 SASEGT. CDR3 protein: CASSPTGFNQPQHF. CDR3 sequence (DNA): TGTGCCAGCAGCCCTACAGGGTTCAATCAGCCCCAGCATTTT.

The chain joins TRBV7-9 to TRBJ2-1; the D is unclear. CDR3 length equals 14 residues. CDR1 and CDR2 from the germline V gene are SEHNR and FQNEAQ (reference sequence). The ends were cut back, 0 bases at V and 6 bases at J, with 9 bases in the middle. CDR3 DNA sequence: TGTGCCAGCAGCTTAGCGCGGCAGTTCAATGAGCAGTTCTTC. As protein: CASSLARQFNEQFF. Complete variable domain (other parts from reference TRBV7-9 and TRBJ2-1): DTGVSQNPRHKITKRGQNVTFRCDPISEHNRLYWYRQTLGQGPEFLTYFQNEAQLEKSRLLSDRFSAERPKGSFSTLEIQRTEQGDSAMYLCASSLARQFNEQFFGPGTRLTVL.

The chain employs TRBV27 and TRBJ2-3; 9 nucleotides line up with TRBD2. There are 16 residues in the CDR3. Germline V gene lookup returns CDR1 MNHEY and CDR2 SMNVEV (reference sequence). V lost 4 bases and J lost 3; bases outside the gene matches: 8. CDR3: CASSSRGAGGTDTQYF. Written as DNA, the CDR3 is TGTGCCAGCAGTTCCCGAGGAGCGGGGGGTACAGATACGCAGTATTTT.

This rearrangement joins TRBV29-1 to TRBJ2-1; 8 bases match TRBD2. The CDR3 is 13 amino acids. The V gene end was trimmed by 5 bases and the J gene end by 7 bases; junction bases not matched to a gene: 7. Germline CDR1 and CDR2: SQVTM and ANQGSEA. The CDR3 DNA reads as TGCAGCGTTAGCGGGAGTATGGGAAATGAGCAGTTCTTC. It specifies CSVSGSMGNEQFF.

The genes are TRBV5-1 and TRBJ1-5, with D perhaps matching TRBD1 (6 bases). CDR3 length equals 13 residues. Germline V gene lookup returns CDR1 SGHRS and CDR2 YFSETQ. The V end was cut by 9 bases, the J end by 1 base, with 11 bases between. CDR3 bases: TGCGCCATACAGGGTAGAAGCAATCAGCCCCAGCATTTT. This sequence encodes CAIQGRSNQPQHF.

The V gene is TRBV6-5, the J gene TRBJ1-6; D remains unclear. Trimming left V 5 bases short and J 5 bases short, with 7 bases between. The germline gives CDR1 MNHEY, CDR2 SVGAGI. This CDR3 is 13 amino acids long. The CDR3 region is CASSRTNNSPLHF. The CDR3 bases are TGTGCCAGCAGTAGGACTAATAATTCACCCCTCCACTTT.

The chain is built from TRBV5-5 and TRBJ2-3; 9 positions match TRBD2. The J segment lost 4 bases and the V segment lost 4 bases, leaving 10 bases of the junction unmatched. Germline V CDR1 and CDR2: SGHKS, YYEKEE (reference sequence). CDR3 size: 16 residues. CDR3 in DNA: TGTGCCAGCAGCCCGGAGAGGGCGGGAGGGCCAGATACGCAGTATTTT. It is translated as CASSPERAGGPDTQYF.